This T cell receptor beta chain is drawn from a study of CXCR3-negative and CXCR3-positive naive CD8 T cells (dated by TCRdb to between 2017 and 2020). For context, the study as a whole: In total, approximately 140 million TRB reads were obtained, which works out to roughly 1.5 +/- 0.3 million reads per library. Diversity and physicochemical repertoire analyses were performed on about ten donors pooled from two independent experiments. TRBV-TRBJ cluster analysis included naive subsets from about 5 donors and memory cells from 3 donors. General findings and caveats noted by the study authors: Repertoire diversity was comparably high in both naive subsets but much lower in memory CD8+ T cells. Because surface CD5, which is linked to self-reactivity in mice, was comparable between the naive subsets, TCR interaction strength was also inferred from the physicochemical properties of TRB CDR3s. TRB CDR3s from CXCR3-positive naive cells showed higher hydrophobicity (lower Kidera factor 4), lower energy, and higher strength and volume indices than CXCR3-negative naive cells. Freshly isolated PBMCs were used for most assays because CXCR3 expression partially decreased after cryopreservation. Within the same donor, TRBV-TRBJ usage looked similar between naive CXCR3-negative and CXCR3-positive cells, but memory cells had distinct patterns.

With respect to this clonotype: Its antigen remains unidentified.

The sequencer was a NextSeq 550. The Human TCR Profiling Kit (MiLaboratory) was used to make UMI-labeled 5' RACE TRB cDNA libraries. cDNA synthesis used the entire amount of extracted RNA, and PCR amplification then used the entire amount of cDNA produced. Libraries were prepared in parallel with an identical number of PCR cycles. The paper's data handling went like this. With a requirement of at least two reads per UMI, MIGEC and MiXCR extracted about 56,000 +/- 9,600 unique UMI-labeled TRB cDNA molecules per library. On average, each library contained roughly 40,000 +/- 10,000 functional in-frame TRB CDR3 nucleotide clonotypes without stop codons. After downsampling to 5000 UMI-labeled TRB molecules per sample, diversity metrics such as normalized Shannon-Wiener and Chao1 were calculated in VDJtools. VDJtools computed clonotype-size-weighted physicochemical properties of the central five CDR3 residues: interaction energy, strength, volume and Kidera factor 4. Following reprocessing of the reads by TCRdb, the data hold one row per CDR3 protein sequence and no DNA is available. These V and J calls derive from TCRdb rather than the authors' analysis. The sample's table covers tens of thousands of distinct CDR3 sequences. The ten largest make up roughly 0.58% of the sample.

Each CD8+ T cell subset was flow-sorted in triplicate, and 300,000 cells per subset were placed directly into RLT lysis buffer. To exclude memory contaminants, naive CD8+ T cells were stringently defined as CD45RO-CCR7+CD27+CD95-. Peripheral blood mononuclear cells were isolated from buffy coats using standard density gradient centrifugation. A FACSAria III was used to flow-sort naive CXCR3-negative and CXCR3-positive CD8+ T cells. Total RNA was extracted from sorted cells using an RNeasy Mini Kit. The CDR3, from cysteine to phenylalanine, totals 15 residues. The record lacks a DNA sequence. From the germline V gene, CDR1 is SQVTM and CDR2 is ANQGSEA.

The chain is encoded by TRBV29-1 joined to TRBJ2-7. What was sequenced was naive CXCR3+ CD8+ T cells from blood. The label giving this sample's cell subset or site can be read as: CD45RO-CCR7+CD27+CD95- naive CD8+ T cells expressing CXCR3 (TNR3+). This TCR was sampled from a human donor in good health. Some clones in this sample may be carry-over from other donors' samples. CDR3 protein: CSVESVGYGSYEQYF.